Here is one T cell receptor (beta chain) with its context. The authors loaded about 0.2 ug DNA, about 30,000 T cell genomes, into sorted-subset replicate PCRs. Source study methods: In the immunoSEQ data, sequences were junction-only and lacked quality scores, so filtering differed. Clones were read by immunoSEQ multiplex PCR, and TCRdb kept only the in-frame ones, dropping some. The V and J calls and clone size were taken over from that table, and D and trimming were inferred from the DNA. The table lists 2 million to 2.5 million clones, approximately 93% of them singletons, with 0.39% in the top ten. The junction had 4 bases not matched to a gene; V was cut back by 6 bases and J by 0 bases. Looked up from germline, CDR1 is SGHRS and CDR2 is YFSETQ. CDR3 length: 14 residues. The source of the sample is a study of shared clonotypes between healthy human individuals.

The V and J genes are TRBV5-1 and TRBJ2-7, with 9 nucleotides matching TRBD2. The sample was naive CD4+ T cells from PBMCs. Regarding subset: CD45RA+ positively selected. This TCR was sampled from a man aged 18 to 30 in good health. Some clones in this sample may be carry-over from other donors' samples. The CDR3 sequence is CASTQTSGSYEQYF. In DNA, the CDR3 is TGCGCCAGCACTCAGACTAGCGGCTCCTACGAGCAGTACTTC.